This T cell receptor (beta chain) was sequenced during a study of graft-versus-host responses after intestinal transplantation (dated by TCRdb to about 2021). At the level of the whole study: Multivisceral, liver-intestinal, or isolated intestinal transplants were received by the recipients. The cohort enrolled 20 to 25 intestinal transplant recipients including one retransplant, and a few patients lacking pretransplant specimens were excluded. Anti-thymocyte globulin induction was given to all recipients, followed by maintenance tacrolimus and steroids for approximately three years. Alloreactive clones were identified by sequencing pre-transplant mixed lymphocyte reaction products and comparing these products with unstimulated pre-transplant donor and recipient T cells. Instead of going to the commercial service, samples from a few later patients were sequenced in-house on an Illumina MiSeq and processed with MiXCR. Graft-versus-host and host-versus-graft alloreactive T cell clones were tracked in the graft, circulation and bone marrow after intestinal transplantation using bulk TCR-beta CDR3 sequencing. Donor T cell macrochimerism was defined as a peak of at least 4% donor T cells among recipient peripheral blood mononuclear cells.

In regard to this clone: Its antigen specificity is not known. Base qualities are not recorded, but no much larger clone differs from it by a single base.

Reading from cysteine to phenylalanine, the CDR3 counts 15 amino acids. The kept DNA is CDR3 alone, 45 bases in frame from the first base. V sheds 3 bases and J sheds 7 bases, leaving 16 bases between their ends. The CDR1 and CDR2 encoded by the germline V gene are SGHDT and YYEEEE. The receptor library was made with the immunoSEQ multiplex PCR assay. For most patients, genomic DNA was isolated using the Qiagen DNeasy Blood and Tissue Kit and was shipped frozen to Adaptive Biotechnologies for TCR sequencing. Adaptive Biotechnologies carried out high-throughput TCR-beta CDR3 sequencing of genomic DNA for most patients. In the authors' own workflow: Adaptive's ImmunoSEQ software was the source of the TCR sequencing data for about 20 patients, while three other patients were processed with MiXCR and VDJtools. To correct CD4 versus CD8 sorting errors, sequences present in both subsets at a frequency ratio below 5:1 were removed. CDR3 nucleotide sequences shared by donor and recipient were removed because the origin of these sequences could not be assigned. Alloreactive clones required at least 2-fold expansion over unstimulated cells and minimum CFSE-low frequency of 0.002% (template counts) or 0.001% (read counts). Clones were considered mappable if detected in sequenced pre-transplant spleen, lymph node, or MLR CFSE-low populations of the donor or recipient. Cumulative frequency of alloreactive clones was calculated as a percentage of all sequences weighted by copy number. TCRdb mirrors the immuneACCESS table, restricted to in-frame sequences. Some clones are absent from its copies; in checked studies, under half trace to an unresolved V gene, and the reason for the others is unknown. V and J calls and clone size are given by that table; D and trimming were obtained from the DNA. The sample table lists 65,000 to 85,000 clones, around 87% of them with a count of one. Under 9.5% of the sample lies in the top ten.

Results and caveats for the whole study, not just this receptor: Conclusions were limited by the relatively low number and heterogeneity of intestinal transplant patients. In the allografts of patients with donor T cell macrochimerism, GvH to HvG T cell clonal ratios were high. Peak levels of circulating GvH clones were associated with declines in HvG clones early after transplant. GvH clones turned up in recipient bone marrow, with some appearing earlier in ileal mucosa or blood, a pattern consistent with an intestinal mucosal origin.

The meaning of the sample's time point label: cells obtained before transplantation from donor or recipient. CD3+CD4+ and CD3+CD8+ populations were FACS-sorted from unstimulated pre-transplant donor and recipient cells taken from spleen or lymph nodes. The clonotype comes from a human donor who was the organ donor for an intestinal transplant. The V and J genes are TRBV5-6 and TRBJ1-4, and possibly TRBD1, on 5 matching bases. The source was unstimulated CD8+ T cells sorted from spleen or lymph node cells, collected before transplant. The DNA is TGTGCCAGCAGCTACGGGGGTTCGTCTGGTGAAAAACTGTTTTTT. Protein translation: CASSYGGSSGEKLFF.